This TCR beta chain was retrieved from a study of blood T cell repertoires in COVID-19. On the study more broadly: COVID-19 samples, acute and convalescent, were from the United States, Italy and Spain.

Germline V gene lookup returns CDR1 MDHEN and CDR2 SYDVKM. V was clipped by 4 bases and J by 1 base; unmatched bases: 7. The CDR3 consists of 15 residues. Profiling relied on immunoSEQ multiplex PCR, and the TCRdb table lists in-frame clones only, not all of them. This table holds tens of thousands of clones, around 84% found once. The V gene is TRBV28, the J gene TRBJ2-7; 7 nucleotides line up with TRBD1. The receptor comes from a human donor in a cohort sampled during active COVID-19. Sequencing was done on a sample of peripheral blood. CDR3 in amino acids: CASSSPQGWSYEQYF. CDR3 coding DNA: TGTGCCAGCAGTTCCCCACAGGGGTGGTCCTACGAGCAGTACTTC.